This paragraph reports one TCR beta chain. What it binds is not known. This sample was taken from a study of T cell repertoires in cytomegalovirus infection. TCRdb passed the reads through MiXCR, listing each CDR3 protein once. The sample yields approximately 500,000 distinct CDR3 sequences, 16% seen once. General observations from the study: Public TCR beta family frequency separated CMV-and-HLA carriers, including in an independent cohort. The ex vivo response was dominated by HLA-C-restricted CMV-specific TCR beta clonotypes.

V lost 1 base to trimming and J lost 4 bases, with 16 bases between them. The germline V gene has CDR1 DFQATT and CDR2 SNEGSKA (reference sequence). CDR3 length: 15 amino acids. The sequenced sample was CD8+ T cells from PBMCs. The receptor was derived from a human donor in good health (CMV status not recorded). Some clones in this sample may be carry-over from other donors' samples. The chain recombines TRBV20-1 with TRBJ1-2; the D is unclear. Written as DNA, the CDR3 is TGCAGTGCTAGAGGGTTGGAAGGAGGAGGCTATGGCTACACCTTC. Its translation is CSARGLEGGGYGYTF.